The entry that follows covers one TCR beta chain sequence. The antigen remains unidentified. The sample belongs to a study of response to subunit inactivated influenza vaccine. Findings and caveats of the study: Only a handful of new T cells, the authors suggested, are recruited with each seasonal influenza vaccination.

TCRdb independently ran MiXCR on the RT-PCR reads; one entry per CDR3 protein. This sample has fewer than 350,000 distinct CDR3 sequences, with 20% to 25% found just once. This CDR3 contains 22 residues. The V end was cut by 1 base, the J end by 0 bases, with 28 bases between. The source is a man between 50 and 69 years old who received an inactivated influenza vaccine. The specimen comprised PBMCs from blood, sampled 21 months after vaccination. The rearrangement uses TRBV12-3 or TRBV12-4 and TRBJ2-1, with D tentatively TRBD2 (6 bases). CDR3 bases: TGTGCCAGCAGTTTAGGATTTTCAGGAGGGAGTGAATCCGCTCTCTCCTACAATGAGCAGTTCTTC. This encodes CASSLGFSGGSESALSYNEQFF.